This T cell receptor beta chain appears in the sequencing data of a study of OX40 agonist ivuxolimab in advanced cancers. On the study more broadly: Subjects had a mean age of approximately 60 years, with a range of 23 to 79; around 80% were male. Two patients with cutaneous melanoma and one with hepatocellular carcinoma, three in total, showed partial responses.

Study outcomes and limitations: In the 0.1 to 3.0 mg/kg range, CD4+ and CD8+ blood T cells had expanded clonally by week 6.

With respect to this clone: What it recognizes is unknown.

Only in-frame clones appear in the TCRdb table, and some are missing; sequencing was by immunoSEQ multiplex PCR. The data show approximately 90,000 clones, 88% seen once. V lost 5 bases and J 1 base, leaving 11 bases between the germline ends. The CDR3 loop spans 15 amino acids. Germline V gene sequence: CDR1 SNHLY, CDR2 FYNNEI. The rearrangement uses TRBV2 and TRBJ2-2, with a tentative D call TRBD1 (5 bases). The clonotype originates from an adult with an advanced solid tumor such as melanoma, head and neck, liver or kidney cancer. Source: CD4+ or CD8+ T cells sorted from blood, taken in a trial of the OX40 agonist ivuxolimab. CDR3 protein: CASSRQTLNTGELFF. The CDR3 region has the DNA TGTGCCAGCAGTAGACAGACCTTGAACACCGGGGAGCTGTTTTTT.